This T cell receptor beta chain derives from a study of cytomegalovirus exposure and HLA in healthy donors listed by TCRdb under 2017. For the study in its entirety: An earlier analysis of several hundred of the donors reported approximately 270 Gb of sequence data and some 100 million unique TCR beta sequences from roughly 180 million T cells. Both class I and class II loci were covered by HLA typing, at four-digit resolution. All discovery cohort repertoires had been generated using a single sequencing platform. The later analysis used no new phenotypic data to find candidate immune exposures, relying instead on TCR beta sequences and their occurrence across donors. Along with the approximately 600-subject first cohort, a separate validation cohort of over a hundred different subjects was used. About 280 gigabases of sequencing data and around 85 million unique TCR sequences made up an early release that covered several hundred HLA-typed donors. Across 300 to 500 genotyped donors of the cohort, an average of approximately 240,000 unique TCR beta nucleotide sequences per donor were sequenced, and around 19% of those sequences were non-productive. A later analysis re-analyzed previously published TCR beta repertoires from roughly 600 donors and added high-resolution HLA genotyping to study TCR occurrence patterns. Roughly 5 DR-DQ haplotypes were handled as single units for association and clustering, since linkage in the cohort was strong. The T cell repertoires of some 700 subjects were profiled by immunosequencing and related to cytomegalovirus serostatus. The genetic ancestry cluster associated with self-reported Caucasian donors included over 80% of the 398 genotyped donors. The number of donors typed differed by locus, with roughly 629-640 for A, B, C, DRB1 and DQB1, around 500 for DQA1, 600 to 610 for DPA1, and some 450 for DPB1. The study combined high-throughput TCR immunosequencing, statistical association of individual TCRs with disease status, and machine learning to predict cytomegalovirus infection status. In an earlier analysis of a few hundred of the donors, high-throughput TCR beta sequencing was used to judge whether each TCR beta V gene segment behaved as functional or pseudogenic. A later genetic analysis used genome-wide SNP genotypes for about 65% of the roughly 700 donors, treating that subset as a discovery cohort. Donor age, sex, ethnicity and CMV serostatus were collected together with the repertoire data. The study aimed to test whether cataloging public T cell receptors could reveal signatures of past pathogen exposure. General study outcomes and caveats: A later genetic analysis associated a missense DCLRE1C variant with V-gene and J-gene trimming of TCR beta chains, and an independent cohort replicated the association. For the cohort, immune exposure information was limited to CMV serostatus. It was suggested by the authors that the approach could potentially be generalized to other disease states and immunological phenotypes. A further reported finding was that TCR beta sequences accurately predicted the HLA-A and HLA-B alleles for most subjects in the first cohort. In an earlier analysis of more than 450 of the donors, most TCR beta V segments were observed in productive rearrangements about 87% or about 30% of the time, broadly matching IMGT annotations. This cohort had only TCR beta chains sequenced, and the lack of alpha or paired-chain data limited which features could be detected. When HLA alleles, especially DR and DQ, strongly co-occurred, TCR associations were difficult to assign to individual alleles. A cluster of highly shared sequence variants was judged likely to represent a technical artifact of the sequencing pipeline. A few of the identified cytomegalovirus-associated TCR beta chains were confirmed in vitro to be specific for cytomegalovirus antigens. A later genetic analysis reported fewer N-insertions in productive TCRs among donors in an Asian-associated ancestry cluster than the approximately 670-donor mean. Linkage disequilibrium might explain the correlated functional status among segregating V segments, but an unknown experimental factor could not be excluded. Some IMGT-functional V segments, including TRBV6-2 and TRBV6-3, could not be told apart with the 87-base-pair reads, so those segments were excluded. Roughly uniform sequencing depth across donors was assumed in presence/absence analyses, although this assumption may not hold. Because HLA typing was unavailable for some donors at each locus, only the typed subset was used in association tests. The study listed 150 to 200 TCR beta chains as associated with cytomegalovirus. In a later analysis, TCR association rates were found to vary across HLA loci, with the most associated TCRs seen for DRB1 alleles and the fewest for HLA-C alleles. The classifier was reported to diagnose cytomegalovirus status with high specificity and sensitivity in both the original and validation cohorts. At a false discovery rate of 0.05, a later analysis linked 15,000 to 20,000 TCR beta sequences to specific HLA alleles. Because counts were too low, about 18 rarely observed V segments, including chromosome 9 orphons, were left out of the earlier analysis of a few hundred of the donors. According to a later analysis, parvovirus B19, influenza, CMV and Epstein-Barr virus appeared linked to several top co-occurrence clusters. Across donors, most TCR sequences were observed very rarely, whereas some public TCRs were present in many individuals. Compared with equally common non-associated chains, HLA-associated TCR beta chains in a later analysis were more clonally expanded and had lower generation probabilities. In a later analysis, most CMV-associated TCR beta chains were found to appear HLA-restricted, with HLA associations seemingly driven largely by CMV exposure.

The cohort consisted of 650 to 850 healthy bone marrow donors. Cohort members were all nominally healthy when sampled, although unrecorded immune exposures were likely present. The donor was CMV seronegative and belonged to the group of under 400 seronegative cohort members. Each donor provided a peripheral blood sample, and peripheral blood mononuclear cells were used for TCR beta sequencing. The Qiagen DNeasy Blood Extraction Kit was used to extract genomic DNA from the blood cell samples. Library preparation was by the immunoSEQ multiplex PCR assay. The multiplex PCR relied on a mix of 60 forward primers for TCR Vbeta segments and 13 reverse primers for TCR Jbeta segments. The CDR3 region of rearranged TCR beta genes was amplified from genomic DNA by a multiplex PCR assay. The amplified TCR beta libraries were sequenced on the Illumina HiSeq System as 87-base-pair reads. In the source study's methods: Across the 600 to 700 repertoires, a later analysis counted approximately 75 million unique TCR beta chains, some 11 million of which were shared by at least two donors. A nearest-neighbor algorithm error-corrected the raw reads and collapsed the reads into unique sequences, merging closely related sequences to remove PCR and sequencing errors. Alignment of CDR3 sequences to IMGT reference sequences was used to assign V, D and J gene segments. For a sequence to be retained, a match of at least six nucleotides to both a V gene segment and a J gene segment was required. Rearrangements were classified as productive when the CDR3 lacked stop codons and remained in frame with V and J, and all other rearrangements were classified as non-productive. CDR3 was defined according to IMGT convention as the region running from the second conserved V-encoded cysteine to the conserved J-encoded phenylalanine. In an earlier analysis of around 600 of the donors, sequences lacking an unambiguous match to a single V gene segment were excluded. In an earlier analysis of around 590 of the donors, a V segment was called functional when productive rearrangements were above 56.7%, and segregating when the standard deviation between donors exceeded 5%. A statistical classification framework was built to diagnose cytomegalovirus status from the catalog of TCR beta chain sequences. V and J gene assignment, in a later analysis, came from comparing TCR nucleotide sequences with IMGT/GENE-DB human TR gene sequences. In a later analysis, CDR3 sequences and most-parsimonious VDJ recombination scenarios were assigned using the TCRdist pipeline. In a later analysis, every TCR beta chain was defined by the combination of its CDR3 amino acid sequence and its V-gene family, and reads without a unique V-gene family were dropped. As a way to deal with suspected cross-contamination and a sequencing artifact, a later analysis dropped hundreds of nucleotide sequences that were highly shared and had low generation probability. A later analysis calculated a clonal expansion index for each public chain from normalized within-repertoire ranks of inferred template counts. In a later analysis, generation probabilities were computed with a VDJ recombination model fitted to out-of-frame rearrangements, and the resulting probabilities were checked against IGoR. Hypergeometric tests were used in a later analysis to score TCR-TCR, TCR-HLA and TCR-CMV co-occurrence, with a repertoire-size bias correction applied to the TCR pairs. To estimate false discovery rates, a later analysis permuted the HLA or CMV assignments 20 times. In a later analysis, co-occurring TCRs were grouped using DBSCAN, with TCRdist sequence similarity added in when clustering inside HLA-allele-positive subsets. Repertoires with fewer than 30,000 or more than 120,000 public chains were left out of co-occurrence clustering, as were five repertoires with anomalous nucleotide sharing. As stored in TCRdb, this immuneACCESS dataset retains in-frame rearrangements with V and J assigned. A fraction of the clones does not appear; measured against another copy, unresolved V genes explain less than half of the discrepancy, and the remainder lacks a known reason. That table supplies the V and J calls and clone size; D and trimming were determined from the DNA. Here the sample has fewer than 150,000 clones; approximately 80% occur a single time. Around 2.6% of the sample is held by the ten biggest clonotypes.

CDR1 and CDR2 are read off the germline V gene as LGHNA and YNFKEQ. Reading from cysteine to phenylalanine, the CDR3 counts 16 amino acids. Only the CDR3 region is kept as DNA, spanning 48 bases read in frame from base 1. Between the V and J ends, shortened by 0 bases and 8 bases respectively, the junction contains 17 bases. A word on this clone: Which antigen it targets is not known. No base-level quality is on record; no much larger clone is a single base apart.

This TCR came from a male donor in good health and CMV-seronegative. Input material: PBMCs. This chain is built from TRBV4-2 and TRBJ2-1; matching of 7 bases hints at TRBD2 as the D gene. The encoded CDR3 is CASSQDPGGRGDEQFF. Here is the DNA: TGTGCCAGCAGCCAAGATCCCGGGGGCCGGGGGGATGAGCAGTTCTTC.